A single sample is the source of the 29 T cell receptor beta chains below, sequenced in a study of T cells in Graves' hyperthyroidism and ophthalmopathy. The CDR3 regions of TCR beta were amplified from RNA transcripts. A first-round RT-PCR of the TCR CDR3 used the HTBI primer set. TCRdb redid the calling of the multiplex PCR reads with MiXCR, one entry per CDR3 protein. The sample comprises about 600,000 distinct CDR3 sequences, 12% to 15% of which are singletons, and about 7% rests with the top ten. The sample taken for sequencing was blood. The receptors originated from a woman aged 18-35 years with Graves' ophthalmopathy.

At least ten counts were recorded for this clonotype. V and J are TRBV7-9 and TRBJ2-5; 8 nucleotides match TRBD1. V dropped 7 bases and J dropped 5; count of bases not matched to a gene: 21. The CDR3 is made up of 18 amino acids. Germline CDR1 is SEHNR and CDR2 is FQNEAQ (reference sequence). The DNA for the CDR3 is TGTGCCAGCAAACCCGCCTCGGGACAGGTCATGTGGGGGGAGACCCAGTACTTC. Protein sequence: CASKPASGQVMWGETQYF.

This clonotype was counted at least ten times. The V call is TRBV7-2, the J call TRBJ1-4; D unclear. Per the germline V gene, CDR1 is SGHTA and CDR2 is FQGNSA. This CDR3 is 12 amino acids long. Trimming cost V 0 bases and J 10 bases, with 6 bases left between them. For the CDR3, the DNA is TGTGCCAGCAGCTTAGCGCCGGCAAAACTGTTTTTT. This encodes CASSLAPAKLFF. Drawing the rest from reference TRBV7-2 and TRBJ1-4, the complete variable domain is GAGVSQSPSNKVTEKGKDVELRCDPISGHTALYWYRQSLGQGLEFLIYFQGNSAPDKSGLPSDRFSAERTGGSVSTLTIQRTQQEDSAVYLCASSLAPAKLFFGSGTQLSVL.

This sequence joins TRBV28 and TRBJ1-6; 7 nucleotides align to TRBD1. J lost 6 bases, V lost 6 bases, and 11 bases had no gene match. The CDR3 is 16 residues long. Germline-derived CDR1 and CDR2 are MDHEN and SYDVKM. As DNA, the CDR3 is TGTGCCAGCAGAAGACCGTTGGACAGGCGTAATTCACCCCTCCACTTT. It specifies CASRRPLDRRNSPLHF.

This clonotype was counted ten times or more. The gene calls are TRBV6-5 and TRBJ1-1; 7 bases are a match to TRBD1. Unmatched junction bases numbered 7, after V lost 4 bases and J lost 5 bases. This CDR3 has 14 residues. CDR1 and CDR2 (germline): MNHEY, SVGAGI. The CDR3 spells CASSLDRARTEAFF. In DNA form, the CDR3 reads TGTGCCAGCAGTTTAGACAGGGCGAGAACTGAAGCTTTCTTT.

The chain couples TRBV6-2 or TRBV6-3 to TRBJ2-7; D remains unclear. V lost 2 bases and J 4 bases, leaving 9 bases between the germline ends. CDR1 is MNHEY, CDR2 SVGEGT, per germline. This CDR3 is 13 amino acids long. The DNA for the CDR3 is TGTGCCAGCAGTTACATTGGGCCATACGAGCAGTACTTC. Its translation: CASSYIGPYEQYF.

This clonotype was picked up many times. CDR3 in amino acids: CATGPGTGTRGTEAFF. CDR3 bases: TGTGCCACCGGTCCCGGGACAGGGACTCGGGGCACTGAAGCTTTCTTT. V usage is TRBV12-3 or TRBV12-4 and J usage is TRBJ1-1; TRBD1 matches at 9 bases. The J segment lost 4 bases and the V segment lost 10 bases, leaving 16 bases of the junction unmatched. The CDR3 length is 16 residues.

This clonotype was detected ten times or more. The chain has TRBV2 and TRBJ2-7, with 7 bases matching TRBD1. Germline V gives CDR1 SNHLY, CDR2 FYNNEI. After removal of 5 bases from V and 2 bases from J, the junction contained 9 bases not matched to a gene. CDR3 size: 15 residues. The CDR3 region is CASSPPGQITYEQYF. In DNA form, the CDR3 reads TGTGCCAGCAGTCCCCCGGGACAGATAACCTACGAGCAGTACTTC. The full variable domain, its missing parts supplied by reference TRBV2 and TRBJ2-7, is EPEVTQTPSHQVTQMGQEVILRCVPISNHLYFYWYRQILGQKVEFLVSFYNNEISEKSEIFDDQFSVERPDGSNFTLKIRSTKLEDSAMYFCASSPPGQITYEQYFGPGTRLTVT.

V is TRBV30 and J is TRBJ2-1; 11 bases fit TRBD1. J was trimmed by 7 bases and V by 7 bases; bases with no gene match: 9. This CDR3 comprises 14 residues. Germline V gene lookup returns CDR1 GTSNPN and CDR2 SVGIG (reference sequence). The CDR3 here is CAYTPGQGDNEQFF. In DNA, the CDR3 is TGTGCCTACACCCCGGGACAGGGGGATAATGAGCAGTTCTTC.

The CDR3 nucleotides read TGTGCCATCAGTGAACACAGGGGATTCTACGAGCAGTACTTC. It codes for CAISEHRGFYEQYF. V usage is TRBV10-3 and J usage is TRBJ2-7, with TRBD1 identical over 7 bases. V shed 3 bases, J shed 3 bases, and the junction held 5 bases outside the gene matches. CDR1 is ENHRY, CDR2 SYGVKD, per germline. The length of the CDR3 is 14 residues.

This clonotype was seen ten or more times. This chain joins TRBV6-2 or TRBV6-3 and TRBJ2-3; 8 bases match TRBD2. Per the germline V gene, CDR1 is MNHEY and CDR2 is SVGEGT. J was trimmed by 5 bases and V by 6 bases; bases with no gene match: 7. CDR3 length: 14 amino acids. In DNA, the CDR3 is TGTGCCAGCAGACGGGGGGGGACTGGAGATACGCAGTATTTT. Encoded protein: CASRRGGTGDTQYF.

Concerning this clonotype itself: This may be a read error: a much more frequent sequence differs by one nucleotide. No DNA is shown, since the ends of the CDR3 on it are uncertain; the CDR3 is the one TCRdb lists. The V gene is TRBV27, the J gene TRBJ1-1; TRBD1 is the table's D call and was not checked against the DNA. Germline lookup yields CDR1 MNHEY and CDR2 SMNVEV (reference sequence). Counting both end residues, the CDR3 totals 14 amino acids. CDR3 sequence reads: CASSWGAGNTEASF.

This clonotype showed up many times. The chain joins TRBV6-1 to TRBJ2-2; 11 bases are shared with TRBD1. J was trimmed by 5 bases and V by 5 bases; bases with no gene match: 19. This CDR3 has 20 amino acids. Germline values: CDR1 MNHNS, CDR2 SASEGT. The CDR3 sequence: CASSSPGMGGTGGRTGELFF. The CDR3 nucleotides read TGTGCCAGCAGTTCCCCCGGTATGGGCGGGACAGGGGGAAGGACCGGGGAGCTGTTTTTT.

This clonotype was recorded at least ten times. CDR3 sequence reads: CASSFRLSGELFF. Written as DNA, the CDR3 is TGTGCCAGCAGTTTTCGGCTGTCCGGGGAGCTGTTTTTT. This chain links TRBV27 with TRBJ2-2; no clear D. Germline V gene data show CDR1 as MNHEY and CDR2 as SMNVEV (reference sequence). This CDR3 region has 13 residues. The ends were cut back, 3 bases at V and 6 bases at J, with 8 bases in the middle.

The CDR3 nucleotides read TGCAGTGTTCAACAGGGGCCGGGGGGAGATACGCAGTATTTT. This sequence encodes CSVQQGPGGDTQYF. The chain recombines TRBV20-1 with TRBJ2-3, with D perhaps being TRBD1 or TRBD2 (7 bases each). V lost 7 bases and J 5 bases, leaving 19 bases between the germline ends. Per the germline V gene, CDR1 is DFQATT and CDR2 is SNEGSKA (reference sequence). This CDR3 is built from 14 residues.

This clonotype has just a few counts. The V and J genes are TRBV29-1 and TRBJ1-5; a possible D gene is TRBD1 (6 bases). Trimming shortened V by 6 bases and J by 6 bases, and 36 bases separated the two germline ends. The germline V gene encodes CDR1 SQVTM and CDR2 ANQGSEA. The CDR3 has 20 residues. DNA for the CDR3: TGCAGCGTCATCAGGACAGAGAGTTATCCCAGAGGATATGTAGTTCAGCCCCAGCATTTT. Amino acid sequence: CSVIRTESYPRGYVVQPQHF.

This clonotype occurred many times. V is TRBV3-1 and J is TRBJ2-5; 11 nucleotides agree with TRBD2. The V gene's germline CDR1 is LGHDT and CDR2 YNNKEL (reference sequence). V was clipped by 4 bases and J by 2 bases; unmatched bases: 6. The CDR3 totals 16 residues. The CDR3 loop reads CASSRLAGRAQETQYF. CDR3 bases: TGTGCCAGCAGCCGACTAGCGGGGAGAGCTCAAGAGACCCAGTACTTC.

This clonotype appeared many times. The genes are TRBV7-2 and TRBJ2-2; weak D call: TRBD1 (6 bases). There are 15 residues in the CDR3. The ends were cut back, 5 bases at V and 0 bases at J, with 10 bases in the middle. The germline CDR1 and CDR2 sequences are SGHTA and FQGNSA. CDR3 sequence: CASSTRTANTGELFF. Written as DNA, the CDR3 is TGTGCCAGCAGCACCCGGACAGCGAACACCGGGGAGCTGTTTTTT.

The chain employs TRBV6-2 or TRBV6-3 and TRBJ1-1; 8 nucleotides match TRBD1. V shed 1 base and J 1 base; nucleotides not matched to a gene: 2. CDR3 length: 15 residues. Germline CDR1 reads MNHEY; CDR2 reads SVGEGT. As DNA, the CDR3 is TGTGCCAGCAGTTACTTTGGGACAGGGAACACTGAAGCTTTCTTT. It yields the protein CASSYFGTGNTEAFF.

This clonotype was counted at least ten times. The chain uses TRBV7-6 and TRBJ2-5, with D possibly TRBD1 on 6 matching bases. The V and J ends lost 5 bases and 7 bases respectively, with 14 bases between them. The germline V gene has CDR1 SGHVS and CDR2 FNYEAQ. The CDR3 runs to 13 residues. In nucleotides, the CDR3 is TGTGCCAGCAGCCCGAGACAGGCCCCGACCCAGTACTTC. This encodes CASSPRQAPTQYF.

This clonotype was detected only a few times. Mismatch with germline at one junction end may stem from a read error. This chain uses TRBV18 with TRBJ2-6; D unclear. Germline CDR1 KGHSH, CDR2 LQKENI. There are 15 residues in the CDR3. The CDR3 nucleotides are TGTGTCAGCTCACCCGGGTTGTCCGGGGCCAACGTCCTGACTTTC. Its protein product is CVSSPGLSGANVLTF.

There are many counts of this clonotype. The rearrangement joins TRBV11-1 to TRBJ2-7; the D gene is possibly TRBD1 (6 bases). Germline loops: CDR1 SGHAT, CDR2 FQDESV (reference sequence). The CDR3 has 16 residues. Trimming cost V 5 bases and J 0 bases, with 17 bases left between them. Here the CDR3 reads CASSGYREENSYEQYF. In DNA form, the CDR3 reads TGTGCCAGCAGCGGATACAGGGAAGAGAACTCCTACGAGCAGTACTTC. Combining the CDR3 with reference TRBV11-1 and TRBJ2-7 gives the whole variable domain EAEVAQSPRYKITEKSQAVAFWCDPISGHATLYWYRQILGQGPELLVQFQDESVVDDSQLPKDRFSAERLKGVDSTLKIQPAELGDSAMYLCASSGYREENSYEQYFGPGTRLTVT.

The V call is TRBV4-1, the J call TRBJ1-4, with a possible D match to TRBD1 (6 bases). CDR1 and CDR2 (germline): MGHRA, YSYEKL. The V end lost 3 bases, the J end lost 10 bases, and 18 bases lay between the germline ends. The CDR3 is 15 amino acids. In DNA form, the CDR3 reads TGCGCCAGCAGCCAGCCGACAGGCCGGGGTGGAAAACTGTTTTTT. Amino acid sequence: CASSQPTGRGGKLFF.

This clonotype was recorded many times. The V call is TRBV30, the J call TRBJ2-3; TRBD2 matches at 9 bases. Germline CDR1 reads GTSNPN; CDR2 reads SVGIG (reference sequence). The CDR3 length is 14 residues. J gave up 9 bases and V 1 base, and 8 bases lay outside the gene matches. This chain's CDR3 is CAWSGSGSGRTQYF. The CDR3 bases are TGTGCCTGGAGTGGTAGCGGGAGTGGTAGGACGCAGTATTTT.

This clonotype was seen repeatedly, ten times or more. The V gene is TRBV7-9, the J gene TRBJ2-7; 11 bases map to TRBD2. There are 16 residues in the CDR3. CDR1 is SEHNR, CDR2 FQNEAQ, per germline (reference sequence). Unmatched junction bases numbered 10, after V lost 5 bases and J lost 4 bases. The CDR3 coding sequence is TGTGCCAGCAGCGATCCGACTAGCGGGGTTGAATACGAGCAGTACTTC. Translated: CASSDPTSGVEYEQYF.

The table lists this clonotype with a few counts. The chain employs TRBV24-1 and TRBJ2-1, with D possibly matching TRBD1 (6 bases). The V end lost 3 bases, the J end lost 1 base, and 12 bases lay between the germline ends. The CDR3 covers 16 residues. The germline V gene encodes CDR1 KGHDR and CDR2 SFDVKD. CDR3 in DNA: TGTGCCACCAGTGATCAACAGGGTATATCCTACAATGAGCAGTTCTTC. This encodes CATSDQQGISYNEQFF.

The CDR3: CAIRLWTGGAISYGYTF. DNA for the CDR3: TGTGCCATCAGGCTCTGGACAGGGGGCGCAATATCCTATGGCTACACCTTC. V usage is TRBV10-3 and J usage is TRBJ1-2, with TRBD1 matching 11 bases. The CDR3 length is 17 residues. Trimming at V came to 6 bases and at J to 4 bases, leaving 13 bases not matched to a gene. Per germline, CDR1 ENHRY and CDR2 SYGVKD.

This clonotype was observed at least ten times. This chain joins TRBV11-2 and TRBJ2-7; 13 nucleotides line up with TRBD2. Germline CDR1 is SGHAT and CDR2 is FQNNGV. V trimming: 5 bases; J trimming: 5 bases; junction bases outside the gene matches: 6. This CDR3 has 15 amino acids. The CDR3 DNA reads as TGTGCCAGCAGCCCAGGACTAGCGGGAGTAGACGAGCAGTACTTC. Protein product: CASSPGLAGVDEQYF.

This clonotype appeared a single time. CDR3 amino acids: CASTTGRARANNEQFF. CDR3 coding DNA: TGCGCCAGCACAACAGGTCGCGCCCGGGCGAACAATGAGCAGTTCTTC. V is TRBV4-1 and J is TRBJ2-1; weak D call: TRBD1 (5 bases). The CDR3 totals 16 residues. V was shortened by 7 bases and J by 5 bases, with 21 bases between the two germline ends. The germline CDR1 and CDR2 sequences are MGHRA and YSYEKL.

This clonotype was detected only a few times. The chain employs TRBV19 and TRBJ1-1; no clear D gene. The CDR3 totals 14 residues. Trimming removed 7 bases from V and 5 bases from J, with 17 bases in between. CDR1 and CDR2 from the germline V gene are LNHDA and SQIVND (reference sequence). CDR3 protein: CASTPSLGRTEAFF. CDR3 bases: TGTGCCAGTACACCGTCTTTAGGTCGAACTGAAGCTTTCTTT.